One sample yielded the 32 T cell receptor beta chains listed below, sequenced in a study of shared clonotypes between healthy human individuals. This table comes from immunoSEQ multiplex PCR, and its TCRdb copy is limited to in-frame clones, with some not included. The sample has around 2.1 million clones; almost 96% are singletons. Sequencing used naive CD4+ T cells sorted from blood. Subset reported: CD45RA+ positively selected. The receptor source for this set is a young man in good health.

The V and J genes are TRBV2 and TRBJ1-1; D gene uncertain. V gave up 2 bases and J gave up 3 bases, with 10 bases separating them. The CDR3 length is 14 residues. Germline CDR1 SNHLY, CDR2 FYNNEI. In DNA, the CDR3 is TGTGCCAGCAGTGAACGGGCGTTGGACACTGAAGCTTTCTTT. Its translation: CASSERALDTEAFF.

J is TRBJ1-2 and V is TRBV5-1, with a tentative D call TRBD1 (6 bases). Trimming removed 0 bases from V and 0 bases from J, with 18 bases in between. The CDR3 runs to 18 residues. The germline gives CDR1 SGHRS, CDR2 YFSETQ. As DNA, the CDR3 is TGCGCCAGCAGCTTGGCTGGCCAGGGGACCCCTCCTAACTATGGCTACACCTTC. Translation gives CASSLAGQGTPPNYGYTF.

This clone showed up just a few times. V is TRBV10-1 and J is TRBJ1-3, with TRBD1 matching over 9 bases. Germline lookup yields CDR1 WNHNN and CDR2 SYGVQD (reference sequence). The V segment lost 6 bases and the J segment 1 base; nucleotides outside the gene matches: 7. CDR3 length: 16 residues. This CDR3 is CASSTGTGLSGNTIYF. CDR3 DNA sequence: TGCGCCAGCAGCACCGGGACAGGGTTATCTGGAAACACCATATATTTT.

The chain recombines TRBV6-1 with TRBJ2-7; 7 positions match TRBD1. The V segment lost 4 bases and the J segment 13 bases; nucleotides outside the gene matches: 4. There are 10 residues in the CDR3. Germline V gives CDR1 MNHNS, CDR2 SASEGT. As DNA, the CDR3 is TGTGCCAGCAGTGCGGGACAGTTATACTTC. Residues: CASSAGQLYF.

This chain links TRBV5-6 with TRBJ1-2; D not certain. The CDR3 totals 13 residues. The germline CDR1 and CDR2 sequences are SGHDT and YYEEEE. Trimming left V 2 bases short and J 3 bases short, with 8 bases between. Written as DNA, the CDR3 is TGTGCCAGCAGCTTTAGTGAGGACTATGGCTACACCTTC. Translating gives CASSFSEDYGYTF.

V gene TRBV10-3 combines with J gene TRBJ2-1; a weak D match, TRBD2 (6 bases). Trimming removed 6 bases at V and 2 bases at J, with 14 bases between. Germline CDR1 reads ENHRY; CDR2 reads SYGVKD. The CDR3 length is 15 residues. This CDR3 is CAISGGARTYNEQFF. For the CDR3, the DNA is TGTGCCATCAGCGGGGGTGCGCGGACCTACAATGAGCAGTTCTTC.

The V and J genes are TRBV25-1 and TRBJ2-3, with D perhaps TRBD2 (5 bases). This CDR3 is built from 12 residues. Trimming took 7 bases from V and 5 from J, leaving 10 bases between them. CDR1 is MGHDK, CDR2 SYGVNS, per germline. The CDR3 sequence: CASMSGGDTQYF. CDR3 DNA sequence: TGTGCCAGCATGAGCGGAGGAGATACGCAGTATTTT. Full variable domain (rest looked up from reference TRBV25-1 and TRBJ2-3): EADIYQTPRYLVIGTGKKITLECSQTMGHDKMYWYQQDPGMELHLIHYSYGVNSTEKGDLSSESTVSRIRTEHFPLTLESARPSHTSQYLCASMSGGDTQYFGPGTRLTVL.

The rearrangement uses TRBV6-5 and TRBJ2-7; D is unresolved. Germline V gene data show CDR1 as MNHEY and CDR2 as SVGAGI. V lost 7 bases and J 6 bases, leaving 13 bases between the germline ends. This CDR3 is built from 12 residues. The CDR3 loop reads CASMGRLSEQYF. The CDR3 DNA reads TGTGCCAGCATGGGCAGGCTTTCCGAGCAGTACTTC.

The V and J genes are TRBV10-3 and TRBJ2-1; TRBD2 matches 11 bases. J lost 5 bases, V lost 8 bases, and 2 bases had no gene match. This CDR3 region has 13 residues. The germline CDR1 and CDR2 sequences are ENHRY and SYGVKD. Written as DNA, the CDR3 is TGTGCCATCCAACTAGCGGGGGACAATGAGCAGTTCTTC. Its protein product is CAIQLAGDNEQFF.

The chain links TRBV6-5 to TRBJ2-7; D is ambiguous. Between the trimmed V and J ends, which lost 2 bases and 3 bases, there was a span of 8 bases. Looked up from germline, CDR1 is MNHEY and CDR2 is SVGAGI. The CDR3 contains 13 residues. The CDR3 DNA reads as TGTGCCAGCAGTTACAGGGTAAACTACGAGCAGTACTTC. Translated, it gives CASSYRVNYEQYF.

The chain links TRBV6-1 to TRBJ1-2; D is perhaps TRBD1 (5 bases). This CDR3 is 14 amino acids long. CDR1 is MNHNS and CDR2 is SASEGT in the germline V gene. V lost 2 bases, J lost 2 bases, and 9 bases lay in between. The chain's CDR3 is CASSEKGRNYGYTF. CDR3 DNA: TGTGCCAGCAGTGAAAAGGGACGGAACTATGGCTACACCTTC.

A word on this clone: This sample includes further DNA sequences coding for the same CDR3. V and J are TRBV11-2 and TRBJ2-7; no clear D. The V and J ends lost 5 bases and 2 bases respectively, with 10 bases between them. The germline V gene has CDR1 SGHAT and CDR2 FQNNGV. This CDR3 has 13 residues. This chain's CDR3 is CASSLDTTYEQYF. CDR3 nucleotide sequence: TGTGCCAGCAGCCTTGACACTACCTACGAGCAGTACTTC.

This rearrangement joins TRBV25-1 to TRBJ2-1; TRBD2 aligns across 13 bases. The CDR3 covers 16 residues. Germline CDR1 is MGHDK and CDR2 is SYGVNS. The trim removed 6 bases at V and 7 bases at J, leaving 9 bases unmatched. Written as DNA, the CDR3 is TGTGCCAGCAGCCCAGCCGGGACTAGCGGGGTAAATGAGCAGTTCTTC. Protein: CASSPAGTSGVNEQFF. Supplemented by reference TRBV25-1 and TRBJ2-1, the full variable domain reads EADIYQTPRYLVIGTGKKITLECSQTMGHDKMYWYQQDPGMELHLIHYSYGVNSTEKGDLSSESTVSRIRTEHFPLTLESARPSHTSQYLCASSPAGTSGVNEQFFGPGTRLTVL.

The chain recombines TRBV11-2 with TRBJ2-7, with D perhaps given as TRBD1 or TRBD2 (5 bases each). Germline CDR1 SGHAT, CDR2 FQNNGV. This CDR3 has 13 amino acids. Trimming left V 3 bases short and J 3 bases short, with 9 bases between. The CDR3 here is CASSFRGLYEQYF. The CDR3 nucleotides are TGTGCCAGCAGCTTCCGGGGCCTCTACGAGCAGTACTTC.

This chain uses TRBV5-8 with TRBJ1-3; D is uncertain. There are 16 residues in the CDR3. Per germline, CDR1 SGHTS and CDR2 YDEGEE. Trimming stripped 1 base from V and 0 bases from J, with 11 bases between. This CDR3 is CASSLLATYSGNTIYF. DNA for the CDR3: TGTGCCAGCAGCTTGCTTGCTACATACTCTGGAAACACCATATATTTT.

The chain uses TRBV27 and TRBJ1-1; 8 bases agree with TRBD1. V was pared by 1 base and J by 0 bases, with 1 base of the junction left unmatched. The germline V gene has CDR1 MNHEY and CDR2 SMNVEV (reference sequence). The CDR3 extends over 15 amino acids. Written as DNA, the CDR3 is TGTGCCAGCAGTTTATACAGGGGGATGAACACTGAAGCTTTCTTT. Translated, it gives CASSLYRGMNTEAFF.

The chain couples TRBV4-1 to TRBJ2-7, with a possible D match to TRBD2 (5 bases). Trimming stripped 3 bases from V and 10 bases from J, with 16 bases between. The CDR3 totals 13 residues. CDR1 and CDR2 (germline): MGHRA, YSYEKL. The CDR3 DNA reads as TGCGCCAGCAGCCATCCCCGTGGGAGTGGTCAGTACTTC. It is translated as CASSHPRGSGQYF.

V usage is TRBV5-6 and J usage is TRBJ1-2; a possible D gene is TRBD1 (5 bases). Germline CDR1 SGHDT, CDR2 YYEEEE. The CDR3 is 13 amino acids. The V gene lost 5 bases and the J gene lost 6 bases, with 14 bases spanning the gap. The CDR3, as DNA: TGTGCCAGCAGGATCCCGTCAGGGAATGGCTACACCTTC. This sequence encodes CASRIPSGNGYTF.

The rearrangement links TRBV30 to TRBJ1-6; 10 positions match TRBD1. V lost 3 bases to trimming and J lost 14 bases; unmatched junction nucleotides: 10. There are 14 residues in the CDR3. Germline CDR1 GTSNPN, CDR2 SVGIG (reference sequence). The CDR3 bases are TGTGCCTGGAGAGGGGGACAGGGGAAAAAATCCCTCCACTTT. Residues: CAWRGGQGKKSLHF.

This chain joins TRBV28 and TRBJ1-3; D may be TRBD1 (5 bases). The germline CDR1 and CDR2 sequences are MDHEN and SYDVKM. The ends were cut back, 7 bases at V and 4 bases at J, with 17 bases in the middle. This CDR3 has 15 residues. CDR3 coding DNA: TGTGCCAGCACCCCGACCGGGGCGGCCGGAAACACCATATATTTT. Residues: CASTPTGAAGNTIYF.

The V call is TRBV5-4, the J call TRBJ2-5, with D perhaps given as TRBD1 or TRBD2 (5 bases each). The ends were cut back, 4 bases at V and 2 bases at J, with 12 bases in the middle. The germline CDR1 and CDR2 sequences are SGHNT and YYREEE (reference sequence). This CDR3 region has 14 residues. The DNA for the CDR3 is TGTGCCAGCAGCATTGGGACCTTACAAGAGACCCAGTACTTC. Its translation: CASSIGTLQETQYF. The complete variable domain, with remaining parts taken from reference TRBV5-4 and TRBJ2-5, reads ETGVTQSPTHLIKTRGQQVTLRCSSQSGHNTVSWYQQALGQGPQFIFQYYREEENGRGNFPPRFSGLQFPNYSSELNVNALELDDSALYLCASSIGTLQETQYFGPGTRLLVL.

The chain carries TRBV6-1 and TRBJ1-1; D gene uncertain. CDR1 and CDR2 from the germline V gene are MNHNS and SASEGT. Trimming shortened V by 2 bases and J by 8 bases, and 9 bases separated the two germline ends. The CDR3 contains 12 residues. Here the CDR3 reads CASSERGQEAFF. The CDR3 DNA reads TGTGCCAGCAGTGAAAGAGGCCAGGAAGCTTTCTTT.

Worth noting for this clone: The same CDR3 arises from other DNA sequences in this sample as well. The gene calls are TRBV28 and TRBJ2-5; the D gene is possibly TRBD2 (5 bases). Germline V CDR1 and CDR2: MDHEN, SYDVKM. The CDR3 has 12 residues. Trimming took off 6 bases at V and 2 bases at J, with 7 bases between the two ends. The CDR3 bases are TGTGCCAGCAGCCGGGGTCAAGAGACCCAGTACTTC. Translated: CASSRGQETQYF. The full variable domain, with the rest looked up from reference TRBV28 and TRBJ2-5, is DVKVTQSSRYLVKRTGEKVFLECVQDMDHENMFWYRQDPGLGLRLIYFSYDVKMKEKGDIPEGYSVSREKKERFSLILESASTNQTSMYLCASSRGQETQYFGPGTRLLVL.

The chain links TRBV19 to TRBJ2-2; 7 bases are a match to TRBD2. The germline gives CDR1 LNHDA, CDR2 SQIVND (reference sequence). Trimming at V came to 3 bases and at J to 2 bases, leaving 6 bases not matched to a gene. This CDR3 contains 16 residues. The CDR3 sequence: CASSIIEAGNTGELFF. The DNA for the CDR3 is TGTGCCAGTAGTATCATAGAAGCGGGAAACACCGGGGAGCTGTTTTTT.

This chain links TRBV27 with TRBJ2-3, with 7 nucleotides matching TRBD1. The CDR3 has 15 residues. Trimming took 5 bases from V and 1 from J; bases not matched to a gene: 6. Germline CDR1 reads MNHEY; CDR2 reads SMNVEV (reference sequence). The CDR3 is CASSRKDRGTDTQYF. The CDR3 DNA is TGTGCCAGCAGTCGAAAAGACAGGGGCACAGATACGCAGTATTTT.

Details on this clone: Other DNA sequences in the sample encode the same CDR3. The chain has TRBV11-2 and TRBJ2-7; TRBD2 aligns across 13 bases. CDR1 and CDR2 from the germline V gene are SGHAT and FQNNGV. The CDR3 sequence is 15 residues long. V shed 5 bases and J 7 bases; nucleotides not matched to a gene: 8. CDR3 sequence reads: CASSPRTSGSYEQYF. The CDR3, as DNA: TGTGCCAGCAGCCCTCGGACTAGCGGGAGCTATGAGCAGTACTTC.

The V gene is TRBV29-1, the J gene TRBJ1-6; 7 nucleotides agree with TRBD1. V lost 6 bases, J lost 9 bases, and 8 bases stayed unmatched. CDR1 is SQVTM, CDR2 ANQGSEA, per germline. The CDR3 has 13 residues. The CDR3 DNA reads as TGCAGCGTGGTCGACAGGGATACTTCACCCCTCCACTTT. Translating it yields CSVVDRDTSPLHF. The variable domain in full, with the rest retrieved from reference TRBV29-1 and TRBJ1-6, is SAVISQKPSRDICQRGTSLTIQCQVDSQVTMMFWYRQQPGQSLTLIATANQGSEATYESGFVIDKFPISRPNLTFSTLTVSNMSPEDSSIYLCSVVDRDTSPLHFGNGTRLTVT.

V and J are TRBV5-4 and TRBJ2-6; weak D call: TRBD2 (6 bases). Trimming took 6 bases from V and 5 from J, leaving 15 bases between them. The length of the CDR3 is 15 residues. Germline V gene lookup returns CDR1 SGHNT and CDR2 YYREEE (reference sequence). The CDR3 reads CASIGGSSRANVLTF. The CDR3, as DNA: TGTGCCAGCATCGGGGGAAGTTCAAGGGCCAACGTCCTGACTTTC.

The CDR3 bases are TGCGCCAGCAGTGAACAGGTTTCGAACACTGAAGCTTTCTTT. This codes for CASSEQVSNTEAFF. This chain connects TRBV5-1 to TRBJ1-1; D may be TRBD1 (5 bases). Germline V gene data show CDR1 as SGHRS and CDR2 as YFSETQ. The CDR3 length is 14 residues. V was cut by 5 bases and J by 1 base, with 12 bases left in between.

Regarding this clone: Distinct nucleotide sequences in the sample also encode this CDR3. The rearrangement links TRBV6-6 to TRBJ1-1, with D hard to call. The germline gives CDR1 MNHNY, CDR2 SVGAGI (reference sequence). V was shortened by 5 bases and J by 1 base, with 5 bases between the two germline ends. CDR3 length equals 12 residues. The CDR3 DNA reads as TGTGCCAGCAGTCAAGGGAACACTGAAGCTTTCTTT. This encodes CASSQGNTEAFF.

V gene TRBV6-1 combines with J gene TRBJ2-1, with a possible D match to TRBD2 (5 bases). Germline CDR1 is MNHNS and CDR2 is SASEGT. The length of the CDR3 is 15 residues. Deletions cut 3 bases from V and 6 bases from J, with 15 bases between. This chain's CDR3 is CASSEREPGGNEQFF. DNA for the CDR3: TGTGCCAGCAGTGAGAGGGAGCCAGGTGGCAATGAGCAGTTCTTC.

The chain joins TRBV7-9 to TRBJ2-2; D is perhaps TRBD1 (6 bases). This CDR3 has 15 residues. Germline V lookup: CDR1 SEHNR, CDR2 FQNEAQ (reference sequence). Trimming left V 6 bases short and J 6 bases short, with 17 bases between. DNA for the CDR3: TGTGCCAGCAGTTATCGACAGGTTTCGGCCGGGGAGCTGTTTTTT. Protein: CASSYRQVSAGELFF.